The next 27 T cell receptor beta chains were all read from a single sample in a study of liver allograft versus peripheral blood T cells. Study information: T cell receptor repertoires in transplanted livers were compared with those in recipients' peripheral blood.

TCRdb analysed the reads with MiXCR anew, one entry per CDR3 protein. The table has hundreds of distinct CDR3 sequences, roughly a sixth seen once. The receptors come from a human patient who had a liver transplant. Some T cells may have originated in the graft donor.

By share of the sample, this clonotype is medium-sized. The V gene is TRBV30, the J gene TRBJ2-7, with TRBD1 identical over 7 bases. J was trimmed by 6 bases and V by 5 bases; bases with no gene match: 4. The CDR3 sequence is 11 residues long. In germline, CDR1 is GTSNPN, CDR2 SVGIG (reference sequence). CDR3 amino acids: CAWAGGIEQYF. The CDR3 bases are TGTGCCTGGGCAGGGGGTATCGAGCAGTACTTC.

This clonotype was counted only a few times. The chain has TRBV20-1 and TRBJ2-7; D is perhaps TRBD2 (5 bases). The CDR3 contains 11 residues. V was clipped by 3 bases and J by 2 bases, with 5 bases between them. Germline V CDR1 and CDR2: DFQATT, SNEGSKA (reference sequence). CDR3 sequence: CSASGTYEQYF. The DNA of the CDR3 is TGCAGTGCTAGCGGGACCTACGAGCAGTACTTC.

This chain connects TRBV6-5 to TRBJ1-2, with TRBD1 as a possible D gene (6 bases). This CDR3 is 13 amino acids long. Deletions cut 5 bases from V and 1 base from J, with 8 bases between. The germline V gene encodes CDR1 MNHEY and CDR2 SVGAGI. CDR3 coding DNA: TGTGCCAGCAGTAGGGACAATAACTATGGCTACACCTTC. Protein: CASSRDNNYGYTF.

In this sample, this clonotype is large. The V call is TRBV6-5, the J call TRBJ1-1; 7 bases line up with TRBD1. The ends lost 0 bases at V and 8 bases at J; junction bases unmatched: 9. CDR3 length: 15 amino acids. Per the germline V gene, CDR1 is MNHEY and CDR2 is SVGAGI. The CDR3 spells CASSYSIDRVIEAFF. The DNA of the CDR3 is TGTGCCAGCAGTTACTCGATTGACAGGGTAATCGAAGCTTTCTTT.

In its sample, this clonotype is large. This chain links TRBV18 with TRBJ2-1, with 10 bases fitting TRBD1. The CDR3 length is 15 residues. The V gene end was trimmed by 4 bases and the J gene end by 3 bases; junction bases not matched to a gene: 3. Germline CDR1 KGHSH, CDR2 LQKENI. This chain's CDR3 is CASSRGDRGYNEQFF. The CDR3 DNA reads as TGTGCCAGCTCACGAGGGGACAGGGGCTACAATGAGCAGTTCTTC.

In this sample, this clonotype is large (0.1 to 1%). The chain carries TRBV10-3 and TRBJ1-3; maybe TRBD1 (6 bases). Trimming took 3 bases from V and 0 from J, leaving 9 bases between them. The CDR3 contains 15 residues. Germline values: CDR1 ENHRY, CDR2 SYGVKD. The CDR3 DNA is TGTGCCATCAGTGATGGGGGCTTCTCTGGAAACACCATATATTTT. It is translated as CAISDGGFSGNTIYF.

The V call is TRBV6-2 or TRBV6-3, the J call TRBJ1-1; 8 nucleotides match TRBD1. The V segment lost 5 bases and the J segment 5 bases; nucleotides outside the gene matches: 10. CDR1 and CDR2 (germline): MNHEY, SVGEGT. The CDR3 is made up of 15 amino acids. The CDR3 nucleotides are TGTGCCAGCAGTCCCTGGACAGGGCTTGAAACTGAAGCTTTCTTT. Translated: CASSPWTGLETEAFF.

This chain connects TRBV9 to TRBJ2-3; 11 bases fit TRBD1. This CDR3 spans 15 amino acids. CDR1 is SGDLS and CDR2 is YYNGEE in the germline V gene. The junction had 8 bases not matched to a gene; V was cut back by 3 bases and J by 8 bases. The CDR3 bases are TGTGCCAGCAGCGCACTGGACAGGGGGCTTGTTACGCAGTATTTT. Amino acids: CASSALDRGLVTQYF.

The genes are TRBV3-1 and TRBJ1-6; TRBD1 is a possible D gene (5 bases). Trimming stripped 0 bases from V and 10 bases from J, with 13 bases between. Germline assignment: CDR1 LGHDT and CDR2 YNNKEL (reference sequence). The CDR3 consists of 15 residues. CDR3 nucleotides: TGTGCCAGCAGCCAAGAGCCAGGGACTTGGTCACCCCTCCACTTT. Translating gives CASSQEPGTWSPLHF.

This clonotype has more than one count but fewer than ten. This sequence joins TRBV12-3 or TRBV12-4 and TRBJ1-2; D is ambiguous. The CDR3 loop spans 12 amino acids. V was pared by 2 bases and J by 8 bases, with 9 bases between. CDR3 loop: CASSLRQTGYTF. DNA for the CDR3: TGTGCCAGCAGTTTAAGGCAGACCGGCTACACCTTC.

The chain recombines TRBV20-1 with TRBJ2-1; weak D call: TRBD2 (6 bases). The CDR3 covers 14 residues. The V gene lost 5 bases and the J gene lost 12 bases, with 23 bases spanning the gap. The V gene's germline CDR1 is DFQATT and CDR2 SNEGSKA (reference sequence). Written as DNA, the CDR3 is TGCAGTGCTTACGACTCGGACGGGGGAAAAGGGCAGTTCTTC. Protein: CSAYDSDGGKGQFF.

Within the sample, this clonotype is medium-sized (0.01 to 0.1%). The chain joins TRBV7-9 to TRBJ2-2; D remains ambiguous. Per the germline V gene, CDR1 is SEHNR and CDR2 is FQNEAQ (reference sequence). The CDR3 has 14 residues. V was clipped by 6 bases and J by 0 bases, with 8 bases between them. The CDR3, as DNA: TGTGCCAGCAGTGCTAATTCGAACACCGGGGAGCTGTTTTTT. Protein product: CASSANSNTGELFF.

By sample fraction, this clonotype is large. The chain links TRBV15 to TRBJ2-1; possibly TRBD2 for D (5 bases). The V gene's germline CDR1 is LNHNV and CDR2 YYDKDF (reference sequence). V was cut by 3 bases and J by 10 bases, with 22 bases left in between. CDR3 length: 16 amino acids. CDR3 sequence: CATSSTEIAGIREQFF. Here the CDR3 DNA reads TGTGCCACCAGCAGCACCGAAATAGCCGGGATTCGAGAGCAGTTCTTC.

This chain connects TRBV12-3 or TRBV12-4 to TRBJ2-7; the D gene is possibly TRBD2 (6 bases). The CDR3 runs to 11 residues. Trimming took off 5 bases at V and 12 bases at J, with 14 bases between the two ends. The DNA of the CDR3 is TGTGCCAGCAGTACCGGGGGTGGCCCGTACTTC. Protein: CASSTGGGPYF.

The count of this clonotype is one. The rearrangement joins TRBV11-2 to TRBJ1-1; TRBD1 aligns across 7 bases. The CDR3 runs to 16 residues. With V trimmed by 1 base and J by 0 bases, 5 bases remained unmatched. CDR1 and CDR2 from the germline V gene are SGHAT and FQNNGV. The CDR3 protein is CASSLGQGEMNTEAFF. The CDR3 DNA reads TGTGCCAGCAGCTTAGGCCAGGGGGAGATGAACACTGAAGCTTTCTTT.

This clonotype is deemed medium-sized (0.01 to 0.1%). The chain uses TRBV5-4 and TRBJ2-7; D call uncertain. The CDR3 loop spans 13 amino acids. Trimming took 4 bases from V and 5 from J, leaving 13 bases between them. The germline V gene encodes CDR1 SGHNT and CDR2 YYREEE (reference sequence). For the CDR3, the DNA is TGTGCCAGCAGCCAGCCCCTGGGTAACGAGCAGTACTTC. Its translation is CASSQPLGNEQYF.

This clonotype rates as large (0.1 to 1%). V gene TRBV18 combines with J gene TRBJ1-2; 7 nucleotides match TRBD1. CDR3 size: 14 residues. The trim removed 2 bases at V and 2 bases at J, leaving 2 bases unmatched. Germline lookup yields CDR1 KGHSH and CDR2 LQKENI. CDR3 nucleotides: TGTGCCAGCTCACCAACAGGGGAAAACTATGGCTACACCTTC. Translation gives CASSPTGENYGYTF.

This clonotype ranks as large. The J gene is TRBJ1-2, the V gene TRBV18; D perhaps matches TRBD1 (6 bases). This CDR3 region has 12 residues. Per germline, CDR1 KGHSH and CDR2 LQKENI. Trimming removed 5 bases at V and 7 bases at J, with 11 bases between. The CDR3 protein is CASSGGGSGYTF. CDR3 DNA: TGTGCCAGCTCAGGGGGCGGTTCTGGCTACACCTTC. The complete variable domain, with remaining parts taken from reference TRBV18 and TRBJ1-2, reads NAGVMQNPRHLVRRRGQEARLRCSPMKGHSHVYWYRQLPEEGLKFMVYLQKENIIDESGMPKERFSAEFPKEGPSILRIQQVVRGDSAAYFCASSGGGSGYTFGSGTRLTVV.

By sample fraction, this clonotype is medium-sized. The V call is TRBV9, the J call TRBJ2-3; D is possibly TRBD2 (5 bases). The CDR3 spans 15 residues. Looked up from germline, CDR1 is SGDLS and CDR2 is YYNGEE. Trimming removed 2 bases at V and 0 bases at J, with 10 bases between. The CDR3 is CASSVGLASTDTQYF. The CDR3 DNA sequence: TGTGCCAGCAGCGTCGGCCTAGCCAGCACAGATACGCAGTATTTT.

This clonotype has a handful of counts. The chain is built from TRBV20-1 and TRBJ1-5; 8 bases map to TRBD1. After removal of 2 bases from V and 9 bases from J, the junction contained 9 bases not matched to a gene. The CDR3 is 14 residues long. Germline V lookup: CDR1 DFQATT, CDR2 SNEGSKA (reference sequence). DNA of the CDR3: TGCAGTGCTAGACCTGGACAGGGCGGGGGGCCCCAGCATTTT. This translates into CSARPGQGGGPQHF.

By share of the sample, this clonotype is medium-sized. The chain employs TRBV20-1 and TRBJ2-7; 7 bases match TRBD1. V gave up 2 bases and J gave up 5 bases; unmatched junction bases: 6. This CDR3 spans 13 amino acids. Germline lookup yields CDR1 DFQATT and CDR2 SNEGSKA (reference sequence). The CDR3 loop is CSARRAGGDEQYF. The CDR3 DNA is TGCAGTGCTAGACGTGCAGGGGGAGACGAGCAGTACTTC.

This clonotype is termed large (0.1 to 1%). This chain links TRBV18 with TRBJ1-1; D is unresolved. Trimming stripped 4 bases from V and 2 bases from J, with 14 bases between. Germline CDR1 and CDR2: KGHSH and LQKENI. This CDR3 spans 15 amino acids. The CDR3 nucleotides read TGTGCCAGCTCACTAACAACAGACGGCAACACTGAAGCTTTCTTT. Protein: CASSLTTDGNTEAFF. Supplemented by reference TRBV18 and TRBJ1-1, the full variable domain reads NAGVMQNPRHLVRRRGQEARLRCSPMKGHSHVYWYRQLPEEGLKFMVYLQKENIIDESGMPKERFSAEFPKEGPSILRIQQVVRGDSAAYFCASSLTTDGNTEAFFGQGTRLTVV.

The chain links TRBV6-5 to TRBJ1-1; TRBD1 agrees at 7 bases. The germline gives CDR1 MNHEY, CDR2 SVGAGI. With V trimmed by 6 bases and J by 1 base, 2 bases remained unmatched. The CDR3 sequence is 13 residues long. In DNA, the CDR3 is TGTGCCAGCAGACGACAGGGGAACACTGAAGCTTTCTTT. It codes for CASRRQGNTEAFF.

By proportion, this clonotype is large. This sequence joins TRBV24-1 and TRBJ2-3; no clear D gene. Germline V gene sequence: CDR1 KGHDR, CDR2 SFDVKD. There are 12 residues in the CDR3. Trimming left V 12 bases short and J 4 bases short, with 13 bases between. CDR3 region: CAATSIPDTQYF. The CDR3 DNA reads TGTGCCGCGACCAGTATCCCAGATACGCAGTATTTT.

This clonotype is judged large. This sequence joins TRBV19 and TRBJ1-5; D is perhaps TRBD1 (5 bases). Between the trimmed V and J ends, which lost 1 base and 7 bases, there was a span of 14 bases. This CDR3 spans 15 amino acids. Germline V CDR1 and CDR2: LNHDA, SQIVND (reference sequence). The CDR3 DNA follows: TGTGCCAGTAGTATAGCACAAGGGGCGTACCAGCCCCAGCATTTT. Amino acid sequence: CASSIAQGAYQPQHF. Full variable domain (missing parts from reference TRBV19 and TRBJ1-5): DGGITQSPKYLFRKEGQNVTLSCEQNLNHDAMYWYRQDPGQGLRLIYYSQIVNDFQKGDIAEGYSVSREKKESFPLTVTSAQKNPTAFYLCASSIAQGAYQPQHFGDGTRLSIL.

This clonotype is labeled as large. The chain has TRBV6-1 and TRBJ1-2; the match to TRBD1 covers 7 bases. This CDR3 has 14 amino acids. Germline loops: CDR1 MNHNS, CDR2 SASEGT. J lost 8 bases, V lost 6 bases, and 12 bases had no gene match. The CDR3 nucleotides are TGTGCCAGCAGACTCTCAGGGGGGGCCGTAGGCTACACCTTC. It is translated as CASRLSGGAVGYTF.

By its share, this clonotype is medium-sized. DNA for the CDR3: TGTGCCAGCAGTATCGACAGGGCGGTGACTGAAGCTTTCTTT. It specifies CASSIDRAVTEAFF. The chain uses TRBV12-3 or TRBV12-4 and TRBJ1-1; 7 positions agree with TRBD1. There are 14 residues in the CDR3. V was clipped by 5 bases and J by 5 bases; unmatched bases: 8.